This TCR beta chain was recovered during a study of regulatory T cells in long-lasting Graves disease. This clonotype was detected many times. Time point given: newly diagnosed GD, antithyroid drugs for less than 3 months. Construction of the TCR library relied on RNA isolated from PBMCs. In building TCR beta libraries, iRepertoire HTBI primers were used together with Arm-PCR of CDR3 regions. TCRdb reanalysed the multiplex PCR reads using MiXCR and keeps one entry per CDR3 protein. The sample has hundreds of thousands of distinct CDR3 sequences, around 12% seen once; the top ten hold around 10%. The germline V gene encodes CDR1 SGHTA and CDR2 FQGNSA. V lost 0 bases to trimming and J lost 5 bases, with 8 bases between them. The CDR3 spans 15 residues. The same specimen was also included in a second study, on T cells in Graves' hyperthyroidism and ophthalmopathy.

The chain joins TRBV7-2 to TRBJ2-6; maybe TRBD2 (7 bases). The material was peripheral blood mononuclear cells (PBMCs), obtained at new diagnosis, from a patient treated with antithyroid drugs. The sequence came from a woman under 40 with Graves disease. CDR3 amino acids: CASSLAGGRANVLTF. CDR3 coding DNA: TGTGCCAGCAGCTTAGCCGGGGGGCGGGCCAACGTCCTGACTTTC.